This TCR beta chain came from a study of neurological immune-mediated disorders. Study details: The roughly 34 patients with multiple sclerosis comprised some 31 relapsing-remitting cases and 3 secondary progressive cases. Findings and limits, study-wide: Subjects shared no identical expanded-clone CDR3 amino acid sequences, suggesting private TCR-beta repertoires in all groups.

Germline V gene sequence: CDR1 SGHAT, CDR2 FQNNGV. The length of the CDR3 is 16 residues. The V gene lost 0 bases and the J gene lost 7 bases, with 15 bases spanning the gap. This clonotype has at least ten counts. Its target is unknown. The authors made cDNA by 5'RACE with 10-nucleotide random UMIs. Via MiXCR, TCRdb re-called the 5' RACE reads, giving one row per CDR3 protein. This table has around 70,000 distinct CDR3 sequences, roughly 5.6% appearing once. Sequences were obtained from PBMCs. The chain recombines TRBV11-2 with TRBJ2-2; perhaps TRBD2 as D (5 bases). The receptor was derived from a man younger than 35 with multiple sclerosis. CDR3 bases: TGTGCCAGCAGCTTAGATCCGGTTAGCGTAAACGGGGAGCTGTTTTTT. It encodes CASSLDPVSVNGELFF.